The rows below give T cell receptor beta chains drawn from one sample of a study of blood T cell repertoires in COVID-19. Clones were sequenced by immunoSEQ multiplex PCR, and TCRdb holds only the in-frame ones, with some missing. The repertoire includes 360,000 or so clones, around nine tenths of them detected once, and about 1.7% sits in the top ten. The sample was PBMCs or T cells enriched from blood (not recorded which). These receptor sequences come from a woman in her twenties or thirties who had recovered from COVID-19. Each CDR3 is given with its conserved first and last residue. Each record gives: V gene, D gene, clone size, J gene, CDR3 DNA, CDR3 protein. The D gene is left open where the match is weak. Expanded clones are given a class, and other clones once, few, many or no size at all.

TRBV10-3	TRBD1	NA	TRBJ2-7	TGTGCCATCAGTGCGACAGGGGACGAGCAGTACTTC	CAISATGDEQYF
TRBV3-1/TRBV3-2	TRBD2	NA	TRBJ2-1	TGTGCCAGCAGCCCCAGGACTAGCGGGGGGATAAATGAGCAGTTCTTC	CASSPRTSGGINEQFF
TRBV7-9	TRBD1	NA	TRBJ1-1	TGTGCCAGCAGAAATAGGGACAGGGGAAGCACTGAAGCTTTCTTT	CASRNRDRGSTEAFF
TRBV9	NA	NA	TRBJ1-1	TGTGCCAGCAGCGTAACCCAGACTTTGAACACTGAAGCTTTCTTT	CASSVTQTLNTEAFF
TRBV19	NA	NA	TRBJ1-1	TGTGCCAGTAGTATATCGGGAGGGACATTCGCTGAAGCTTTCTTT	CASSISGGTFAEAFF
TRBV7-2	TRBD2	NA	TRBJ2-3	TGTGCCAGCAGCTTAGGCGCGGGGGAAGGTACGCAGTATTTT	CASSLGAGEGTQYF
TRBV5-6	TRBD1	once	TRBJ2-5	TGTGCCAGCAGCTACGAGGGACAGGGTGGGGAATGGACCCAGTACTTC	CASSYEGQGGEWTQYF
TRBV30	NA	NA	TRBJ1-6	TGTGCCTGGAGAGTTCCAGATCGTACCTATAATTCACCCCTCCACTTT	CAWRVPDRTYNSPLHF
TRBV25-1	TRBD1	NA	TRBJ1-5	TGTGCCAGCAGGGAGACAGGGGCTAATCAGCCCCAGCATTTT	CASRETGANQPQHF
TRBV7-9	TRBD2	once	TRBJ2-3	TGTGCCAGCAGCATACTAGCGGGGGGGAGCACAGATACGCAGTATTTT	CASSILAGGSTDTQYF
TRBV7-2	TRBD2	NA	TRBJ2-5	TGTGCCAGCAGCTTAGCGCCTAGCGGAAGGGAGACCCAGTACTTC	CASSLAPSGRETQYF
TRBV12-5	NA	NA	TRBJ2-7	TGTGCTAGTGGTTTGGTAGGAGGGACCTACGAGCAGTACTTC	CASGLVGGTYEQYF
TRBV9	TRBD1	NA	TRBJ1-3	TGTGCCAGCAGCGTAGAGAAGACGGACAGGGTTTTTGGAAACACCATATATTTT	CASSVEKTDRVFGNTIYF
TRBV30	TRBD2	once	TRBJ2-5	TGTGCCTGGAGTGTAGGCGGGGGGGGAGAGACCCAGTACTTC	CAWSVGGGGETQYF
TRBV25-1	TRBD2	NA	TRBJ2-1	TGTGCCAGCAGTGAAACAGCGGGGGGCCACCCCCCCGTTAATGAGCAGTTCTTC	CASSETAGGHPPVNEQFF
TRBV3-1/TRBV3-2	NA	NA	TRBJ2-6	TGTGCCAGCAGCCAAGGCCTCACAGGGTCTGGGGCCAACGTCCTGACTTTC	CASSQGLTGSGANVLTF
TRBV7-2	TRBD2	once	TRBJ2-1	TGTGCCAGCAGCTTAATCGGGGGGGCGGATGAGCAGTTCTTC	CASSLIGGADEQFF
TRBV12-5	NA	NA	TRBJ1-2	TGTGCTAGTGGCCCCGCCCGGAGTGTTTCGGGGATTGACTATGGCTACACCTTC	CASGPARSVSGIDYGYTF
TRBV19	TRBD2	NA	TRBJ2-7	TGTGCCAGTAGCCTTGGCGGGAGTTCCTACGAGCAGTACTTC	CASSLGGSSYEQYF
TRBV19	TRBD2	NA	TRBJ2-1	TGTGCCAGTAGTACTACTAGCGGGGGAGTTGTTTACAATGAGCAGTTCTTC	CASSTTSGGVVYNEQFF
TRBV30	TRBD1	once	TRBJ1-1	TGTGCCTGGCGGGGGGGAGGGGGCTGGGGCACTGAAGCTTTCTTT	CAWRGGGGWGTEAFF
TRBV6-5	NA	once	TRBJ2-3	TGTGCCAGCAGCCCCCATAGCACAGATACGCAGTATTTT	CASSPHSTDTQYF
TRBV6-5	NA	few	TRBJ2-5	TGTGCCAGCAGTTACGCGGGATATCAAGAGACCCAGTACTTC	CASSYAGYQETQYF
TRBV20-1	TRBD1	NA	TRBJ2-7	TGCAGTGCTAGTCCGGGACAGGCCGTCTCCTACGAGCAGTACTTC	CSASPGQAVSYEQYF
TRBV19	NA	NA	TRBJ2-1	TGTGCCAGTAGTATAGGCCAGGCACAGGATGAGCAGTTCTTC	CASSIGQAQDEQFF
TRBV30	NA	NA	TRBJ1-6	TGTGCCTGGAGTAGTTGGACGGGACTTTCGGGTAATTCACCCCTCCACTTT	CAWSSWTGLSGNSPLHF
TRBV5-1	TRBD1	NA	TRBJ2-6	TGCGCCAGCAGCGTACAGGGGAATACTGGGGCCAACGTCCTGACTTTC	CASSVQGNTGANVLTF
TRBV18	NA	NA	TRBJ2-6	TGTGCCAGCTCACCACAGGGAGGTGGGACCAACGTCCTGACTTTC	CASSPQGGGTNVLTF
TRBV6-1	NA	NA	TRBJ1-2	TGTGCCAGCAGTGATGGATGGGCTGGAGGCTACACCTTC	CASSDGWAGGYTF
TRBV7-8	TRBD1	NA	TRBJ1-2	TGTGCCAGCAGTCCCGACAGGGGAAGGGGCTACACCTTC	CASSPDRGRGYTF
TRBV3-1/TRBV3-2	TRBD2	NA	TRBJ2-1	TGTGCCAGCAGCCAACGAAGGCGGGGGGCCTTGGATGAGCAGTTCTTC	CASSQRRRGALDEQFF
TRBV25-1	TRBD2	NA	TRBJ2-1	TGTGCCAGCACGTCATCTAGCGGATTTTACAATGAGCAGTTCTTC	CASTSSSGFYNEQFF